Below, 14 T cell receptor beta chains from the same sample are listed, as sequenced in a study of cytomegalovirus exposure and HLA in healthy donors. The PCR employed 60 Vbeta primers together with 13 Jbeta primers. Method: immunoSEQ multiplex PCR; TCRdb's copy keeps in-frame clones and lacks some. In total, the table holds approximately 140,000 clones. The sequenced sample was PBMCs. These receptors originate from a man aged 35 to 55 in good health and CMV-seronegative.

The V gene is TRBV4-3, the J gene TRBJ1-5; D uncertain. Looked up from germline, CDR1 is LGHNA and CDR2 is YSLEER. There are 13 residues in the CDR3. The V and J ends lost 0 bases and 6 bases respectively, with 6 bases between them. Here the CDR3 DNA reads TGCGCCAGCAGCCAAGATCGGGGTCAGCCCCAGCATTTT. Encoded protein: CASSQDRGQPQHF.

The chain uses TRBV10-3 and TRBJ2-5; D may be TRBD2 (6 bases). The CDR3 loop spans 16 amino acids. The germline V gene has CDR1 ENHRY and CDR2 SYGVKD. V lost 4 bases and J lost 7, with 22 bases in between. The CDR3 coding sequence is TGTGCCATCAGTGCCGCGCAGACCGGGGCCGGGGGGACCCAGTACTTC. Amino acids: CAISAAQTGAGGTQYF.

The chain carries TRBV7-2 and TRBJ1-2; possible D gene TRBD1, 5 bases. Looked up from germline, CDR1 is SGHTA and CDR2 is FQGNSA. CDR3 length equals 12 residues. V gave up 4 bases and J gave up 4 bases, with 7 bases separating them. In nucleotides, the CDR3 is TGTGCCAGCAGCTACGACAGCTATGGCTACACCTTC. Protein sequence: CASSYDSYGYTF.

The CDR3 reads CASSSGKSVSPTGETQYF. For the CDR3, the DNA is TGTGCCAGCAGCTCGGGGAAAAGCGTAAGCCCTACCGGGGAGACCCAGTACTTC. The chain uses TRBV7-9 and TRBJ2-5, with D perhaps matching TRBD2 (5 bases). The CDR3 is 18 amino acids. V was shortened by 4 bases and J by 5 bases, with 26 bases between the two germline ends. The germline V gene has CDR1 SEHNR and CDR2 FQNEAQ (reference sequence).

The J gene is TRBJ1-1, the V gene TRBV5-4; D not resolved. This CDR3 has 13 amino acids. Germline CDR1 and CDR2: SGHNT and YYREEE (reference sequence). V was pared by 2 bases and J by 2 bases, with 7 bases between. The CDR3 region is CASSFRRNTEAFF. CDR3 DNA sequence: TGTGCCAGCAGCTTTCGGAGAAACACTGAAGCTTTCTTT.

The chain uses TRBV5-1 and TRBJ2-5; D is perhaps TRBD1 (5 bases). The germline V gene has CDR1 SGHRS and CDR2 YFSETQ. Trimming pared 2 bases from V and 5 bases from J, leaving 13 bases between. This CDR3 has 14 amino acids. The CDR3 coding sequence is TGCGCCAGCAGCTTTATTGGGGCAGGGGAGACCCAGTACTTC. The encoded protein is CASSFIGAGETQYF. The whole variable domain, filled in from reference TRBV5-1 and TRBJ2-5, reads KAGVTQTPRYLIKTRGQQVTLSCSPISGHRSVSWYQQTPGQGLQFLFEYFSETQRNKGNFPGRFSGRQFSNSRSEMNVSTLELGDSALYLCASSFIGAGETQYFGPGTRLLVL.

The gene calls are TRBV15 and TRBJ1-2; no reliable D call. The CDR3 extends over 13 amino acids. Germline assignment: CDR1 LNHNV and CDR2 YYDKDF (reference sequence). V was shortened by 3 bases and J by 2 bases, with 7 bases between the two germline ends. CDR3 amino acids: CATSRAGNYGYTF. CDR3 DNA: TGTGCCACCAGCAGGGCGGGGAACTATGGCTACACCTTC.

The rearrangement joins TRBV5-4 to TRBJ2-5, with 8 bases identical to TRBD1. This CDR3 has 15 amino acids. V lost 4 bases, J lost 1 base, and 6 bases stayed unmatched. CDR1 is SGHNT and CDR2 is YYREEE in the germline V gene (reference sequence). CDR3 DNA: TGTGCCAGCAGCCAGGGGACAGGCCCCCAAGAGACCCAGTACTTC. Residues: CASSQGTGPQETQYF.

The V gene is TRBV9, the J gene TRBJ1-1; D gene ambiguous. CDR3 length: 14 residues. From germline, CDR1 is SGDLS and CDR2 YYNGEE. Trimming stripped 1 base from V and 0 bases from J, with 7 bases between. This CDR3 reads CASSVRAVNTEAFF. The CDR3 region has the DNA TGTGCCAGCAGCGTACGAGCGGTGAACACTGAAGCTTTCTTT.

The CDR3 sequence: CASSLWGRENTEAFF. The DNA for the CDR3 is TGTGCCAGCAGCTTATGGGGGCGCGAGAACACTGAAGCTTTCTTT. The genes are TRBV7-9 and TRBJ1-1; possibly TRBD1 for D (6 bases). Trimming stripped 2 bases from V and 1 base from J, with 11 bases between. CDR3 length: 15 amino acids. Germline V gene lookup returns CDR1 SEHNR and CDR2 FQNEAQ (reference sequence). Based on the CDR3 plus reference TRBV7-9 and TRBJ1-1, the full variable domain is DTGVSQNPRHKITKRGQNVTFRCDPISEHNRLYWYRQTLGQGPEFLTYFQNEAQLEKSRLLSDRFSAERPKGSFSTLEIQRTEQGDSAMYLCASSLWGRENTEAFFGQGTRLTVV.

The chain links TRBV5-1 to TRBJ2-1; 9 nucleotides agree with TRBD1. The V gene end was trimmed by 5 bases and the J gene end by 7 bases; junction bases not matched to a gene: 16. The length of the CDR3 is 17 residues. Germline V gene sequence: CDR1 SGHRS, CDR2 YFSETQ. The CDR3 region has the DNA TGCGCCAGCAGACCCACCCCCGGGACAGGGTTAGCAAATGAGCAGTTCTTC. This translates into CASRPTPGTGLANEQFF.

V usage is TRBV6-1 and J usage is TRBJ1-1; a weak D match, TRBD1 (5 bases). CDR1 is MNHNS and CDR2 is SASEGT in the germline V gene. CDR3 length: 13 residues. Trimming cost V 7 bases and J 0 bases, with 9 bases left between them. The CDR3 DNA is TGTGCCAGCACAGGACACATGAACACTGAAGCTTTCTTT. Translated: CASTGHMNTEAFF.

The V gene is TRBV29-1, the J gene TRBJ1-1; 7 bases are shared with TRBD1. Germline CDR1 is SQVTM and CDR2 is ANQGSEA. This CDR3 has 12 residues. V trimming: 7 bases; J trimming: 4 bases; junction bases outside the gene matches: 6. The CDR3 DNA reads TGCAGCGCCGGCGAGGGGGCCACTGAAGCTTTCTTT. The encoded protein is CSAGEGATEAFF.

The chain links TRBV11-3 to TRBJ2-7, with 7 nucleotides matching TRBD2. CDR3 length equals 13 residues. V lost 8 bases and J lost 2; bases outside the gene matches: 6. The germline V gene has CDR1 SGHNT and CDR2 YENEEA. This CDR3 is CASSGGPPYEQYF. CDR3 sequence (DNA): TGTGCCAGCTCGGGGGGTCCTCCCTACGAGCAGTACTTC.